The rows below give T cell receptor beta chains drawn from one sample of a study of cytomegalovirus exposure and HLA in healthy donors. The method was immunoSEQ multiplex PCR; TCRdb's version includes in-frame clones alone and lacks a portion of them. The sample carries roughly 170,000 clones, more than 80% recorded once. Sequenced: PBMCs. These receptors were obtained from a boy between 10 and 17 years old in good health and CMV-seronegative. Both conserved end residues are part of each CDR3. D genes are given only for firm matches. The size entry is marked missing in some rows and otherwise reads once, few, many or a size class.

d_gene	v_gene	abundance	j_gene	CDR3nt	CDR3aa
NA	TRBV6-5	NA	TRBJ1-2	TGTGCCAGCAGTTACTCTAGACAGTATGGCTACACCTTC	CASSYSRQYGYTF
TRBD2	TRBV10-3	NA	TRBJ2-7	TGTGCCATCAGTGAGTCGATTTTCGTGGGAGGGAACGAGCAGTACTTC	CAISESIFVGGNEQYF
TRBD2	TRBV6-5	NA	TRBJ2-7	TGTGCCAGCAGAAAACGGCGGGAGTTCAACGAGCAGTACTTC	CASRKRREFNEQYF
NA	TRBV6-5	NA	TRBJ1-2	TGTGCCAGCAGTTACTCCGAGCACTATGGCTACACCTTC	CASSYSEHYGYTF
NA	TRBV7-9	NA	TRBJ2-7	TGTTCCAGCAGCCCCAGACAGGTCGAGCAGTACTTC	CSSSPRQVEQYF
TRBD1	TRBV5-1	NA	TRBJ1-3	TGCGCCAGCAGCTTGGGACAGGGGGGAAACACCATATATTTT	CASSLGQGGNTIYF
NA	TRBV5-1	NA	TRBJ2-3	TGCGCCAGCAGCCCGGAGGGACGGCCAGGCACAGATACGCAGTATTTT	CASSPEGRPGTDTQYF
NA	TRBV5-1	NA	TRBJ2-2	TGCGCCAGCAGTAATGCCGGGGAGCTGTTTTTT	CASSNAGELFF
NA	TRBV7-2	NA	TRBJ2-2	TGTGCCAGCAGCTTAGTTCAGGGGATGGGCCTGACCGGGGAGCTGTTTTTT	CASSLVQGMGLTGELFF
TRBD1	TRBV7-2	NA	TRBJ1-2	TGTGCCAGCAGCCCGACAATTCAGAGGCAGGGGGCGAACGGCTACACCTTC	CASSPTIQRQGANGYTF
TRBD1	TRBV29-1	NA	TRBJ1-1	TGCAGCGTTCGGGACAGGGGGCAAACTGAAGCTTTCTTT	CSVRDRGQTEAFF
NA	TRBV19	few	TRBJ1-1	TGTGCCAGTAGTATAGAGCCAGGGGAACTAGTTTTCTTT	CASSIEPGELVFF
NA	TRBV5-8	NA	TRBJ2-6	TGTGCCAGCAGCCCACGGGGGAGCTCTGGGGCCAACGTCCTGACTTTC	CASSPRGSSGANVLTF
TRBD1	TRBV5-6	NA	TRBJ2-3	TGTGCCAGCAGCCACAGGGGCCCGCAACCCACAGATACGCAGTATTTT	CASSHRGPQPTDTQYF
NA	TRBV27	NA	TRBJ2-1	TGTGCCAGCAGTCCCAGAAGGACTACTTACAATGAGCAGTTCTTC	CASSPRRTTYNEQFF
TRBD2	TRBV18	NA	TRBJ2-2	TGTGCCAGCTCGCCTTTAAGGACTAGCGGGAGCGCCGGGGAGCTGTTTTTT	CASSPLRTSGSAGELFF
NA	TRBV13	once	TRBJ1-2	TGTGAGCGCACTTATGGCTACACCTTC	CERTYGYTF
NA	TRBV6-5	NA	TRBJ2-5	TGTGCCAGCAGTTACAGTGGCCACAGGGTAGAGACCCAGTACTTC	CASSYSGHRVETQYF
TRBD2	TRBV9	NA	TRBJ2-5	TGTGCCAGCAGCGTTACTAGCGGGGGCACTTCTCAAGAGACCCAGTACTTC	CASSVTSGGTSQETQYF
TRBD1	TRBV30	NA	TRBJ1-2	TGTGCCTGGACCTTAGACAGGGGGAACTATGGCTACACCTTC	CAWTLDRGNYGYTF
NA	TRBV20-1	NA	TRBJ1-2	TGCAGTGCTATACCGACAACAGGCTACACCTTC	CSAIPTTGYTF
TRBD1	TRBV7-8	NA	TRBJ2-7	TGTGCCAGCAGCTTAGGAGGAGGGACAGGGCCCTACGAGCAGTACTTC	CASSLGGGTGPYEQYF
TRBD1	TRBV7-8	NA	TRBJ1-1	TGTGCCAGCAGCCCGAAAAGCCGGGACAGGGAGAACACTGAAGCTTTCTTT	CASSPKSRDRENTEAFF
NA	TRBV2	NA	TRBJ1-5	TGTGCCAGCAGTGACTACAGGATTAATCAGCCCCAGCATTTT	CASSDYRINQPQHF
NA	TRBV6-4	NA	TRBJ2-5	TGTGCCAGCAGTGACTCAACAGGGGGGGTTGAGACCCAGTACTTC	CASSDSTGGVETQYF
NA	TRBV30	NA	TRBJ1-2	TGTGCCTGGACAGGACAGACGACCCTTCTTGGTGGCTACACCTTC	CAWTGQTTLLGGYTF
TRBD1	TRBV30	once	TRBJ2-5	TGTGCCTGGAGTGTCCGGGACAGGGGAGGGGAGACCCAGTACTTC	CAWSVRDRGGETQYF
NA	TRBV7-9	few	TRBJ2-7	TGTGCCAGCAGCTTAGAGACTGGTCGCTACGAGCAGTACTTC	CASSLETGRYEQYF
NA	TRBV11-2	NA	TRBJ1-1	TGTGCCAGCAACCTTTACCCGGACAAGAACACTGAAGCTTTCTTT	CASNLYPDKNTEAFF
TRBD1	TRBV7-9	NA	TRBJ1-5	TGTGCCAGCAGCCCTGGACAGGAGGGGCGGGAGGAGCAGCCCCAGCATTTT	CASSPGQEGREEQPQHF
NA	TRBV5-8	NA	TRBJ1-1	TGTGCCAGCAGCTTCGGGGGATCTCCCGAAGCTTTCTTT	CASSFGGSPEAFF
TRBD1	TRBV30	NA	TRBJ1-6	TGTGCCTGGACAGCCGCGAGACAGGGCATAATTTGGGGTAATTCACCCCTCCACTTC	CAWTAARQGIIWGNSPLHF
TRBD1	TRBV6-5	NA	TRBJ1-1	TGTGCCAGCAGTACAAAGGGGGCTGCGAACACTGAAGCTTTCTTT	CASSTKGAANTEAFF
NA	TRBV29-1	NA	TRBJ1-1	TGCAGCGTTCAACCCAGGGTATCGGACACTGAAGCTTTCTTT	CSVQPRVSDTEAFF
NA	TRBV7-2	NA	TRBJ1-1	TGTGCCAGCAGCGCGAAACAGGAGACTAACACTGAAGCTTTCTTT	CASSAKQETNTEAFF
TRBD1	TRBV19	few	TRBJ1-5	TGTGCCAGTAGTATGGGACAGGCGAGCAATCAGCCCCAGCATTTT	CASSMGQASNQPQHF
TRBD1	TRBV19	NA	TRBJ1-1	TGTGCCAGTAGTCCGTTCGACAGGGGAGGAGCTTTCTTT	CASSPFDRGGAFF
NA	TRBV7-2	NA	TRBJ2-7	TGTGCCAGCAGAACGGACAATTTTCCCTACGAGCAGTACTTC	CASRTDNFPYEQYF
NA	TRBV7-7	NA	TRBJ2-5	TGTGCTAGCAGCTTAGTAGCGGTTGGGGAGACCCAGTACTTC	CASSLVAVGETQYF
NA	TRBV7-2	NA	TRBJ1-1	TGTGCCAGCAGCTTAGCTACAGTGTTGAACACTGAAGCTTTCTTT	CASSLATVLNTEAFF
TRBD2	TRBV9	NA	TRBJ2-2	TGTGCCAGCAGCGCTAGCGGGAGTACCACCGGGGAGCTGTTTTTT	CASSASGSTTGELFF
NA	TRBV5-6	once	TRBJ2-7	TGTGCCAGCAACACGGGGGTTAGCTCCTACGAGCAGTACTTC	CASNTGVSSYEQYF
NA	TRBV18	few	TRBJ1-4	TGTGCCAGCTCACGGAACCTAGGAGGCACTAATGAAAAACTGTTTTTT	CASSRNLGGTNEKLFF
NA	TRBV6-5	NA	TRBJ1-1	TGTGCCAGCAGTTACGAAGCGTCAGGGTTTGAGGTATCGGCTTTCTTT	CASSYEASGFEVSAFF
TRBD1	TRBV5-1	few	TRBJ1-3	TGCGCCAGCAGGCCGACAGGGGACTCTGGAAACACCATATATTTT	CASRPTGDSGNTIYF
TRBD1	TRBV6-4	few	TRBJ2-3	TGTGCCAGCAGTGACTCGGGACAGGGGTCCGATACGCAGTATTTT	CASSDSGQGSDTQYF
NA	TRBV5-6	NA	TRBJ2-2	TGTGCCAGCAGCTTGGCACAGACCAACACCGGGGAGCTGTTTTTT	CASSLAQTNTGELFF
NA	TRBV11-2	NA	TRBJ2-7	TGTGCCAGCAGCCTAAGATACGGGGAGCAGTACTTC	CASSLRYGEQYF
TRBD1	TRBV5-5	few	TRBJ1-3	TGTGCCAGCAACAGGGGGTTGCAGTCGGGGTCTGGAAACACCATATATTTT	CASNRGLQSGSGNTIYF
TRBD1	TRBV9	NA	TRBJ2-7	TGTGCCAGCAGCTCCGGGGGGAGGACAGGGGGCGAGCAGTACTTC	CASSSGGRTGGEQYF
NA	TRBV5-1	few	TRBJ1-1	TGCGCCAGCAGCTTGGGGAGGAACACTGAAGCTTTCTTT	CASSLGRNTEAFF
NA	TRBV15	NA	TRBJ1-1	TGTGCCACCAGCAGAGATCTGGACAGACAAGCTTTCTTT	CATSRDLDRQAFF